These 14 T cell receptor beta chains came from one sample sequenced in a study of T cell repertoires in cytomegalovirus infection. TCRdb re-called the reads through MiXCR, storing one row per CDR3 protein. Counted here are 700,000 to 950,000 distinct CDR3 sequences, 32% occurring once; the ten biggest clones make up 9.5% to 15%. No antigen has been assigned to these receptors. The source material was cultured CD8+ T cells from PBMCs, sampled from culture after CMV antigen stimulation. These receptors came from a human donor in good health (CMV status not recorded). Some clones in this sample may be carry-over from other donors' samples.

The chain combines TRBV12-3 or TRBV12-4 with TRBJ2-5, with D uncertain. Trimming took 6 bases from V and 1 from J, leaving 9 bases between them. The CDR3 contains 13 residues. The CDR3 bases are TGTGCCAGCAGCTCTACCGGCCAAGAGACCCAGTACTTC. Its translation: CASSSTGQETQYF.

This clonotype was detected a few times. CDR3 sequence reads: CASSEALYSGNTIYF. CDR3 sequence (DNA): TGTGCCAGCAGTGAAGCTCTCTACTCTGGAAACACCATATATTTT. V is TRBV6-1 and J is TRBJ1-3, with no clear D. Germline CDR1 reads MNHNS; CDR2 reads SASEGT. Trimming took 0 bases from V and 0 from J, leaving 6 bases between them. The CDR3 runs 15 residues.

This rearrangement joins TRBV19 to TRBJ1-1; D is ambiguous. V lost 3 bases and J lost 1, with 15 bases in between. Germline CDR1 and CDR2: LNHDA and SQIVND (reference sequence). The CDR3 is 16 amino acids. CDR3 DNA sequence: TGTGCCAGTAGTATTTTTTCCGAAGCCGGGAACACTGAAGCTTTCTTT. It translates to CASSIFSEAGNTEAFF.

CDR3 sequence reads: CASSMPGQQETQYF. The CDR3 DNA is TGTGCCAGTAGTATGCCTGGACAGCAAGAGACCCAGTACTTC. The chain is built from TRBV19 and TRBJ2-5, with D possibly TRBD1 on 6 matching bases. In germline, CDR1 is LNHDA, CDR2 SQIVND (reference sequence). Trimming removed 3 bases at V and 2 bases at J, with 10 bases between. This CDR3 has 14 amino acids.

Remarks on this clonotype: This could be a read error, since a much larger clone is one nucleotide away. This chain links TRBV7-8 with TRBJ1-5, with 8 bases that match TRBD1. This CDR3 region has 15 residues. Per the germline V gene, CDR1 is SGHVS and CDR2 is FQNEAQ. V shed 4 bases and J 4 bases; nucleotides not matched to a gene: 6. In DNA form, the CDR3 reads TGTGCCAGCAGCTCACGGGGACAGGTGAATCAGCCCCAGCATTTT. Protein product: CASSSRGQVNQPQHF.

This clonotype came up many times. The gene calls are TRBV18 and TRBJ2-3; D ambiguous. The CDR3 consists of 13 residues. Germline V gene sequence: CDR1 KGHSH, CDR2 LQKENI. Trimming took 3 bases from V and 6 from J, leaving 10 bases between them. CDR3 nucleotide sequence: TGTGCCAGCTCACCGGCGCTAGTCGATACGCAGTATTTT. Protein product: CASSPALVDTQYF.

This sequence joins TRBV10-3 and TRBJ2-2; no firm D call. V dropped 4 bases and J dropped 2 bases, with 8 bases sitting between them. Per the germline V gene, CDR1 is ENHRY and CDR2 is SYGVKD. The CDR3 runs to 14 residues. The CDR3 here is CAISVQPNTGELFF. CDR3 DNA sequence: TGTGCCATCAGTGTACAGCCCAACACCGGGGAGCTGTTTTTT.

Only a few counts were recorded for this clonotype. The junction departs from germline at one end; a sequencing error may be responsible. The chain is built from TRBV7-9 and TRBJ1-5, with D possibly TRBD1 on 5 matching bases. This CDR3 contains 12 residues. CDR1 and CDR2 from the germline V gene are SEHNR and FQNEAQ (reference sequence). The CDR3, as DNA: TGTGCCAGCAGCGCCGACAGCCACCCCGGGAATTTT. It encodes CASSADSHPGNF.

This clonotype has more than one count but fewer than ten. This chain connects TRBV12-3 or TRBV12-4 to TRBJ2-1, with TRBD2 identical over 8 bases. CDR3 length: 14 amino acids. J was trimmed by 6 bases and V by 3 bases; bases with no gene match: 4. The CDR3 region is CASSFGGAFNEQFF. CDR3 bases: TGTGCCAGCAGTTTCGGGGGGGCCTTCAATGAGCAGTTCTTC.

This clonotype was seen a handful of times. The chain links TRBV7-2 to TRBJ1-2; TRBD1 aligns across 7 bases. Germline V CDR1 and CDR2: SGHTA, FQGNSA. The CDR3 covers 15 residues. V gave up 6 bases and J gave up 1 base; unmatched junction bases: 8. This CDR3 is CASRTGSFFNYGYTF. For the CDR3, the DNA is TGTGCCAGCAGGACAGGGTCCTTCTTTAACTATGGCTACACCTTC.

This rearrangement joins TRBV29-1 to TRBJ2-1; 11 bases agree with TRBD2. V lost 8 bases and J lost 4; bases outside the gene matches: 4. The CDR3 is 13 residues long. CDR1 is SQVTM, CDR2 ANQGSEA, per germline. The CDR3 loop reads CSFSSGGYNEQFF. The CDR3 coding sequence is TGCAGCTTCTCTAGCGGGGGGTACAATGAGCAGTTCTTC.

The rearrangement links TRBV12-3 or TRBV12-4 to TRBJ1-3; D gene unclear. The CDR3 contains 10 residues. Deletions cut 1 base from V and 16 bases from J, with 8 bases between. The DNA for the CDR3 is TGTGCCAGCAGTTTAGGATACCTGTATTTT. Its protein product is CASSLGYLYF.

J is TRBJ1-6 and V is TRBV7-2; no clear D gene. This CDR3 comprises 15 residues. With 3 bases removed from V and 8 bases from J, the gap between germline ends came to 14 bases. The germline V gene encodes CDR1 SGHTA and CDR2 FQGNSA. In DNA, the CDR3 is TGTGCCAGCAGCTTGAGACCCCCGCCGGATTCACCCCTCCACTTT. Its translation is CASSLRPPPDSPLHF.

The chain employs TRBV29-1 and TRBJ2-7; D might be TRBD1 or TRBD2, each matching 5 bases. This CDR3 region has 13 residues. Germline V gives CDR1 SQVTM, CDR2 ANQGSEA. The V end lost 5 bases, the J end lost 5 bases, and 16 bases lay between the germline ends. The CDR3 loop reads CSVRDGFKDEQYV. CDR3 DNA: TGCAGCGTTCGGGACGGCTTTAAGGACGAGCAGTACGTC.